The clone carrying this T cell receptor beta chain was counted a single time. Time point described: after neoadjuvant nivolumab, at surgical resection. This entry comes from a study of neoadjuvant anti-PD-1 for oral cavity cancer. Blood libraries mostly used roughly 500 ng genomic DNA, six replicates each. Profiling relied on immunoSEQ multiplex PCR, and the TCRdb table lists in-frame clones only, not all of them. Of around 13,000 clones in the sample, around three quarters were seen once. V was clipped by 0 bases and J by 1 base; unmatched bases: 8. Germline V lookup: CDR1 SGHRS, CDR2 YFSETQ. The CDR3 contains 19 residues.

This chain links TRBV5-1 with TRBJ2-2, with TRBD2 identical over 11 bases. The source was PBMCs, collected after nivolumab (anti-PD-1) treatment. The TCR sequence derives from a person aged 35-79 years with oral cavity squamous cell carcinoma. The DNA of the CDR3 is TGCGCCAGCAGCTTGGGACTAGCGGGGTTTCTAGGGAACACCGGGGAGCTGTTTTTT. Amino acid sequence: CASSLGLAGFLGNTGELFF. Complete variable domain (other parts from reference TRBV5-1 and TRBJ2-2): KAGVTQTPRYLIKTRGQQVTLSCSPISGHRSVSWYQQTPGQGLQFLFEYFSETQRNKGNFPGRFSGRQFSNSRSEMNVSTLELGDSALYLCASSLGLAGFLGNTGELFFGEGSRLTVL.